Listed here are 26 T cell receptor beta chains from one sample, sequenced in a study of T cells in Graves' hyperthyroidism and ophthalmopathy. Amplified TCR beta CDR3 regions derived from RNA transcripts. A first-round RT-PCR of the TCR CDR3 used the HTBI primer set. TCRdb re-called the multiplex PCR reads through MiXCR, storing one row per CDR3 protein. The table includes over 350,000 distinct CDR3 sequences, roughly 14% detected once. Material for sequencing was blood. All receptors come from a man between 18 and 29 years old with Graves' ophthalmopathy.

Notes on this clonotype: A much larger clone sits a single nucleotide away, making a read error possible. This chain joins TRBV11-2 and TRBJ1-5; TRBD1 matches 7 bases. The CDR3 extends over 16 amino acids. Per germline, CDR1 SGHAT and CDR2 FQNNGV. V trimming: 5 bases; J trimming: 3 bases; junction bases outside the gene matches: 10. The CDR3 is CASSPRYRGDNQPQHF. In DNA form, the CDR3 reads TGTGCCAGCAGCCCAAGGTACAGGGGAGACAATCAGCCCCAGCATTTT.

Ten or more counts support this clonotype. V gene TRBV29-1 combines with J gene TRBJ1-2; TRBD1 matches at 7 bases. Germline assignment: CDR1 SQVTM and CDR2 ANQGSEA. V lost 6 bases to trimming and J lost 8 bases; unmatched junction nucleotides: 9. The CDR3 is 12 amino acids. The CDR3 DNA sequence: TGCAGCGTCGCAGGGGGATCTGTAGGCTACACCTTC. Amino acid sequence: CSVAGGSVGYTF.

This rearrangement joins TRBV10-3 to TRBJ1-2; D perhaps matches TRBD1 (5 bases). V lost 6 bases, J lost 3 bases, and 11 bases lay in between. Per the germline V gene, CDR1 is ENHRY and CDR2 is SYGVKD. The CDR3 runs to 13 residues. The CDR3 region has the DNA TGTGCCATCAGGCTGGACATGGACTATGGCTACACCTTC. Amino acids: CAIRLDMDYGYTF.

About this clonotype itself: A much larger clone lies a single base off, so this may be a read error. The chain couples TRBV10-1 to TRBJ2-3, with D perhaps given as TRBD1 or TRBD2 (5 bases each). This CDR3 comprises 14 residues. The germline gives CDR1 WNHNN, CDR2 SYGVQD (reference sequence). As DNA, the CDR3 is TGCGCCAGCAAAGCGGACATCCACACAGATACGCGGTATTTT. Translation gives CASKADIHTDTRYF.

This clonotype was detected ten times or more. The chain carries TRBV7-9 and TRBJ1-5; 7 positions agree with TRBD1. CDR1 is SEHNR and CDR2 is FQNEAQ in the germline V gene (reference sequence). With 5 bases clipped from V and 3 bases from J, the junction kept 4 bases outside the gene matches. The CDR3 has 14 amino acids. This CDR3 reads CASSPTGFNQPQHF. The CDR3, as DNA: TGTGCCAGCAGCCCGACAGGGTTCAATCAGCCCCAGCATTTT.

In this sample, this clonotype turned up many times. The CDR3 coding sequence is TGCAGTGCTAGAGATACTACTAGCGGGAGACTGCCTAACGAGCAGTACTTC. Translation: CSARDTTSGRLPNEQYF. The chain uses TRBV20-1 and TRBJ2-7; the match to TRBD2 covers 11 bases. V lost 0 bases, J lost 5 bases, and 12 bases stayed unmatched. Germline CDR1 DFQATT, CDR2 SNEGSKA (reference sequence). CDR3 size: 17 residues.

This clonotype was detected many times. The V gene is TRBV5-1, the J gene TRBJ2-3, with D possibly TRBD2 on 5 matching bases. This CDR3 has 14 amino acids. Looked up from germline, CDR1 is SGHRS and CDR2 is YFSETQ. The V end was cut by 0 bases, the J end by 3 bases, with 8 bases between. The DNA for the CDR3 is TGCGCCAGCAGCTTGGGCTGGGAGACAGATACGCAGTATTTT. Amino acids: CASSLGWETDTQYF.

This clonotype was seen repeatedly, ten times or more. V usage is TRBV20-1 and J usage is TRBJ1-4, with 11 bases lining up with TRBD1. CDR3 length: 13 residues. Germline V CDR1 and CDR2: DFQATT, SNEGSKA (reference sequence). The V gene end was trimmed by 6 bases and the J gene end by 7 bases; junction bases not matched to a gene: 4. The CDR3 loop is CSARDRGAEKLFF. CDR3 DNA: TGCAGTGCCCGGGACAGGGGGGCTGAAAAACTGTTTTTT.

This clonotype was found many times. This rearrangement joins TRBV11-3 to TRBJ2-1; 10 bases fit TRBD2. Unmatched junction bases numbered 9, after V lost 4 bases and J lost 3 bases. The CDR3 covers 17 residues. The germline CDR1 and CDR2 sequences are SGHNT and YENEEA. The CDR3 loop reads CASSSARLAGYYNEQFF. CDR3 bases: TGTGCCAGCAGCTCCGCCCGACTAGCGGGCTACTACAATGAGCAGTTCTTC.

In this sample, this clonotype turned up many times. This chain joins TRBV4-1 and TRBJ1-1; 7 nucleotides align to TRBD1. The CDR3 is made up of 14 amino acids. V trimming: 1 base; J trimming: 6 bases; junction bases outside the gene matches: 5. Per the germline V gene, CDR1 is MGHRA and CDR2 is YSYEKL. The CDR3, as DNA: TGCGCCAGCAGCCAAGGACAGGGCATCGCTGAAGCTTTCTTT. The encoded protein is CASSQGQGIAEAFF.

This clonotype was counted ten times or more. A clone one base away is much larger, so this may be a read error. The chain recombines TRBV6-1 with TRBJ2-5; D call uncertain. Trimming stripped 6 bases from V and 2 bases from J, with 4 bases between. CDR1 is MNHNS and CDR2 is SASEGT in the germline V gene. The CDR3 is 11 amino acids. Here the CDR3 DNA reads TGTGCCAGCAGGGAACAAGAGACCCAGTACTTC. This encodes CASREQETQYF.

This clonotype was recorded only once. This chain joins TRBV6-2 or TRBV6-3 and TRBJ1-2, with 10 bases that match TRBD1. The CDR3 contains 12 residues. Unmatched junction bases numbered 4, after V lost 7 bases and J lost 8 bases. CDR1 MNHEY and CDR2 SVGEGT come from the germline V gene. Here the CDR3 reads CASTRTGGGYTF. CDR3 bases: TGTGCCAGCACCCGGACAGGGGGAGGCTACACCTTC.

This clonotype has ten or more counts. This rearrangement joins TRBV12-3 or TRBV12-4 to TRBJ2-4; TRBD2 aligns across 14 bases. This CDR3 contains 19 residues. V was clipped by 5 bases and J by 3 bases; unmatched bases: 12. CDR3 nucleotides: TGTGCCAGCAGTCTCCGGACTAGCGGGAGGTGGGGCGACAAAAACATTCAGTACTTC. It is translated as CASSLRTSGRWGDKNIQYF.

The CDR3, as DNA: TGTGCCAGCAGTGACAGACTAGCGGGGGTTAGTGATACGCAGTATTTT. It codes for CASSDRLAGVSDTQYF. The chain links TRBV6-1 to TRBJ2-3; 12 bases map to TRBD2. The junction had 7 bases not matched to a gene; V was cut back by 3 bases and J by 6 bases. The CDR3 runs to 16 residues. The V gene's germline CDR1 is MNHNS and CDR2 SASEGT.

This clonotype was counted many times. V gene TRBV3-1 combines with J gene TRBJ2-7; 8 bases agree with TRBD2. Germline V CDR1 and CDR2: LGHDT, YNNKEL (reference sequence). The V and J ends lost 0 bases and 7 bases, in that order; junction bases with no gene match: 11. The CDR3 consists of 16 residues. As DNA, the CDR3 is TGTGCCAGCAGCCAAGAATGGCTAGCGGGTTTTGGTGAGCAGTACTTC. It codes for CASSQEWLAGFGEQYF.

A few counts support this clonotype. The chain has TRBV9 and TRBJ2-7; TRBD1 matches at 8 bases. This CDR3 region has 17 residues. Trimming removed 0 bases from V and 3 bases from J; junction bases left unmatched: 11. Germline CDR1 and CDR2: SGDLS and YYNGEE. The CDR3 DNA is TGTGCCAGCAGCGTAGCTACAGGGGGAGGACTACACTACGAGCAGTACTTC. This translates into CASSVATGGGLHYEQYF.

This clonotype was seen ten or more times. The rearrangement links TRBV13 to TRBJ2-7; 7 positions match TRBD1. The CDR3 loop spans 14 amino acids. The V segment lost 6 bases and the J segment 7 bases; nucleotides outside the gene matches: 12. CDR1 is PRHDT, CDR2 FYEKMQ, per germline (reference sequence). The CDR3: CASSRPGDSREQYF. CDR3 bases: TGTGCCAGCAGTAGACCCGGGGACAGCCGGGAGCAGTACTTC. Variable domain in full (rest from reference TRBV13 and TRBJ2-7): AAGVIQSPRHLIKEKRETATLKCYPIPRHDTVYWYQQGPGQDPQFLISFYEKMQSDKGSIPDRFSAQQFSDYHSELNMSSLELGDSALYFCASSRPGDSREQYFGPGTRLTVT.

This clonotype appeared many times. The chain uses TRBV6-2 or TRBV6-3 and TRBJ2-1; D may be TRBD1 (6 bases). Germline CDR1 and CDR2: MNHEY and SVGEGT. Trimming removed 0 bases from V and 4 bases from J, with 19 bases in between. The CDR3 totals 18 residues. CDR3 coding DNA: TGTGCCAGCAGTTACTCGACATCAGGGGTGAGTGATTACAATGAGCAGTTCTTC. As protein: CASSYSTSGVSDYNEQFF.

This clonotype was observed a handful of times. The V gene is TRBV11-3, the J gene TRBJ1-5, with 10 bases lining up with TRBD1. CDR1 is SGHNT and CDR2 is YENEEA in the germline V gene. The CDR3 has 17 amino acids. With 5 bases clipped from V and 4 bases from J, the junction kept 11 bases outside the gene matches. The CDR3 is CASSRPRDRGPNQPQHF. The CDR3 region has the DNA TGTGCCAGCAGCCGACCCCGGGACAGGGGCCCGAATCAGCCCCAGCATTTT.

This clonotype was found many times. The chain recombines TRBV7-2 with TRBJ2-5; a possible D gene is TRBD1 (5 bases). The CDR3 spans 15 residues. Germline V gene data show CDR1 as SGHTA and CDR2 as FQGNSA. V dropped 5 bases and J dropped 1 base, with 14 bases sitting between them. The CDR3 bases are TGTGCCAGCAGCCTGCCCCTTCAGGGCCAAGAGACCCAGTACTTC. Translating it yields CASSLPLQGQETQYF.

This clonotype was seen many times. This sequence joins TRBV5-1 and TRBJ2-1; D gene ambiguous. CDR1 SGHRS and CDR2 YFSETQ come from the germline V gene. The CDR3 sequence is 12 residues long. The germline V and J ends were trimmed by 0 bases and 10 bases, with 8 bases remaining between them. The chain's CDR3 is CASSLVSVEQFF. Written as DNA, the CDR3 is TGCGCCAGCAGCTTGGTTTCTGTCGAGCAGTTCTTC. Full variable domain (outside the CDR3, taken from reference TRBV5-1 and TRBJ2-1): KAGVTQTPRYLIKTRGQQVTLSCSPISGHRSVSWYQQTPGQGLQFLFEYFSETQRNKGNFPGRFSGRQFSNSRSEMNVSTLELGDSALYLCASSLVSVEQFFGPGTRLTVL.

For this clonotype: At one end, the junction sequence differs from germline, possibly due to a read error. The chain recombines TRBV6-5 with TRBJ2-1, with D possibly TRBD1 on 5 matching bases. The CDR3 is 16 residues long. CDR1 is MNHEY and CDR2 is SVGAGI in the germline V gene. The CDR3 loop is CASSDSSEGDYNEQFF. The CDR3 DNA reads TGTGCCAGCAGTGACTCGAGCGAAGGGGACTACAATGAGCAGTTCTTC.

This chain links TRBV24-1 with TRBJ2-7; D is possibly TRBD1 or TRBD2 (5 bases each). The ends were cut back, 12 bases at V and 5 bases at J, with 16 bases in the middle. The length of the CDR3 is 12 residues. Germline lookup yields CDR1 KGHDR and CDR2 SFDVKD. In DNA form, the CDR3 reads TGTGCCGCTACCGGGGCCGACCACGAGCAGTACTTC. Translation gives CAATGADHEQYF.

This clonotype was counted between two and nine times. This chain links TRBV19 with TRBJ1-2; D is uncertain. Germline CDR1 reads LNHDA; CDR2 reads SQIVND (reference sequence). V gave up 5 bases and J gave up 4 bases, with 11 bases separating them. The CDR3 consists of 13 residues. CDR3 nucleotides: TGTGCCAGTAGTGTGGCCGGGTTCTATGGCTACACCTTC. It codes for CASSVAGFYGYTF. Looking up the rest from reference TRBV19 and TRBJ1-2 gives the full variable domain: DGGITQSPKYLFRKEGQNVTLSCEQNLNHDAMYWYRQDPGQGLRLIYYSQIVNDFQKGDIAEGYSVSREKKESFPLTVTSAQKNPTAFYLCASSVAGFYGYTFGSGTRLTVV.

The sample holds many counts of this clonotype. J is TRBJ2-3 and V is TRBV7-6; D not certain. Germline V gives CDR1 SGHVS, CDR2 FNYEAQ. The ends were cut back, 5 bases at V and 4 bases at J, with 10 bases in the middle. The CDR3 runs 13 residues. CDR3: CASSQRVPDTQYF. In nucleotides, the CDR3 is TGTGCCAGCAGCCAAAGGGTGCCAGATACGCAGTATTTT.

A few counts support this clonotype. The chain links TRBV20-1 to TRBJ1-5; D might be TRBD1 (5 bases). The length of the CDR3 is 12 residues. The ends were cut back, 4 bases at V and 4 bases at J, with 8 bases in the middle. Germline-derived CDR1 and CDR2 are DFQATT and SNEGSKA (reference sequence). CDR3 coding DNA: TGCAGTGCTAAGGGGTCGAATCAGCCCCAGCATTTT. This codes for CSAKGSNQPQHF.